This T cell receptor (beta chain) is drawn from a study of blood T cell repertoires in COVID-19. CDR1 is SGHRS, CDR2 YFSETQ, per germline. The CDR3 consists of 14 residues. The ends were cut back, 2 bases at V and 0 bases at J, with 8 bases in the middle. Sequenced by immunoSEQ multiplex PCR; TCRdb stores in-frame clones only, minus some. The sample records 60,000 to 80,000 clones, around 85% being singletons. The chain combines TRBV5-1 with TRBJ1-2; tentatively, D is TRBD1 (6 bases). Sample: peripheral blood. This receptor was taken from a man in his fifties with acute or convalescent COVID-19. The CDR3: CASSLGQPNYGYTF. CDR3 in DNA: TGCGCCAGCAGCTTAGGACAGCCTAACTATGGCTACACCTTC.